The entry below describes one T cell receptor (beta chain). These data come from a study of cytomegalovirus exposure and HLA in healthy donors. Germline lookup yields CDR1 SGHVS and CDR2 FQNEAQ. The CDR3 is 16 residues long. Trimming took off 7 bases at V and 6 bases at J, with 21 bases between the two ends. 60 Vbeta and 13 Jbeta primers were used in PCR. Clones were sequenced by immunoSEQ multiplex PCR, and TCRdb holds only the in-frame ones, with some missing. The repertoire holds some 110,000 clones, 65% to 75% seen once, with 11% in the top ten. This TCR derives from a woman aged 50 to 60 in good health and CMV-seropositive. The sequencing input was PBMCs. V usage is TRBV7-8 and J usage is TRBJ2-2, with D maybe TRBD2 (5 bases). The CDR3 bases are TGTGCCAGCACCTTGTATGGGAGCCGTAAATCCGGGGAGCTGTTTTTT. This translates into CASTLYGSRKSGELFF.